A single sample gave rise to the 3 T cell receptor beta chains below, sequenced in a study of cytomegalovirus exposure and HLA in healthy donors. The protocol was immunoSEQ multiplex PCR, while the TCRdb copy is restricted to in-frame clones and leaves out a portion. The data hold some 54,000 clones, with 90% observed a single time. The sequenced sample consisted of PBMCs. The source of these receptors is a man between 18 and 29 years old in good health and CMV-seronegative.

The chain links TRBV2 to TRBJ2-1; TRBD2 is a possible D gene (5 bases). The V end was cut by 4 bases, the J end by 9 bases, with 16 bases between. This CDR3 spans 14 amino acids. Germline CDR1 SNHLY, CDR2 FYNNEI. As DNA, the CDR3 is TGTGCCAGCAGTGTGAGTCTAGCTCTAGGTGAGCAGTTCTTC. Translating it yields CASSVSLALGEQFF.

The gene calls are TRBV5-4 and TRBJ1-1; D may be TRBD1 (5 bases). CDR3 size: 14 residues. Germline CDR1 reads SGHNT; CDR2 reads YYREEE (reference sequence). The V and J ends lost 0 bases and 1 base respectively, with 7 bases between them. The DNA for the CDR3 is TGTGCCAGCAGCTTGGAGCAGGGGAACACTGAAGCTTTCTTT. The encoded protein is CASSLEQGNTEAFF.

The CDR3 DNA reads as TGTGCCAGCTCACCTCAGGGGGCCAGGGACACTGAAGCTTTCTTT. Translating it yields CASSPQGARDTEAFF. The chain has TRBV18 and TRBJ1-1; the match to TRBD1 covers 8 bases. Germline lookup yields CDR1 KGHSH and CDR2 LQKENI. Trimming took 3 bases from V and 3 from J; bases not matched to a gene: 6. The CDR3 totals 15 residues.